This T cell receptor beta chain was captured in a study of T cells in Graves' hyperthyroidism and ophthalmopathy. Patients having uncontrolled infection, another autoimmune disease, pregnancy or lactation were not included. About 10 ml fresh peripheral blood yielded the PBMCs. Trimming at V came to 3 bases and at J to 5 bases, leaving 12 bases not matched to a gene. Germline assignment: CDR1 MGHDK and CDR2 SYGVNS. CDR3 length: 17 amino acids. There were TCR beta CDR3 regions amplified from RNA transcripts. The primer set for the first-round RT-PCR of the TCR CDR3 was HTBI. TCRdb re-derived calls from the multiplex PCR reads in MiXCR, one entry per CDR3 protein. Counted here are over 700,000 distinct CDR3 sequences, 38% occurring once; the ten biggest clones make up around 9.3%.

The sample consisted of blood. The source is a young man with Graves' hyperthyroidism. The chain recombines TRBV25-1 with TRBJ1-4; 7 bases are shared with TRBD1. CDR3: CASSDHSFGTENEKLFF. CDR3 in DNA: TGTGCCAGCAGTGACCACAGCTTTGGGACAGAGAATGAAAAACTGTTTTTT.